This TCR beta chain emerged from a study of T cells in Graves' hyperthyroidism and ophthalmopathy. Unmatched junction bases numbered 3, after V lost 0 bases and J lost 1 base. In germline, CDR1 is MNHEY, CDR2 SVGAGI. The CDR3 length is 16 residues. Ophthalmopathy in the patients scored at least 3 on Clinical Activity Score and at least 4 on NOSPECS grade, lasting under 3 months. Exclusion criteria comprised uncontrolled infection, other autoimmune disease, pregnancy or lactation. PBMCs were obtained from approximately 10 ml fresh peripheral blood. Researchers amplified the TCR beta CDR3 regions from RNA transcripts. Using the HTBI primer set, a first-round RT-PCR was run on the TCR CDR3. Via MiXCR, TCRdb re-called the multiplex PCR reads, giving one row per CDR3 protein. The data show roughly 240,000 distinct CDR3 sequences, about 15% seen once. This clonotype was detected ten times or more. What it binds is not known.

Whole-study results and caveats: Most expanded thyroid clonotypes above 0.001 recurred in blood.

The sequenced sample was blood. This TCR derives from a woman aged 18-35 years with Graves' ophthalmopathy. The rearrangement links TRBV6-5 to TRBJ2-5, with TRBD2 matching 9 bases. The chain's CDR3 is CASSYSLAGFQETQYF. CDR3 coding DNA: TGTGCCAGCAGTTACTCGCTAGCGGGGTTCCAAGAGACCCAGTACTTC.